The present entry profiles one T cell receptor (beta chain) with its context. The data were taken from a study of shared clonotypes between healthy human individuals. Only in-frame clones appear in the TCRdb table, and some are missing; sequencing was by immunoSEQ multiplex PCR. In the table there are 660,000 or so clones, 95% to 96% of which are singletons. In the naive CD8 group, cells lacked CD45RO and were positively selected for CCR7, so terminally differentiated effector memory CD45RA+ cells were left out. The trim removed 2 bases at V and 5 bases at J, leaving 6 bases unmatched. Germline V CDR1 and CDR2: SGHVS, FNYEAQ. The CDR3 has 14 amino acids.

This clonotype was sampled from a woman aged 25 to 39 in good health. The chain couples TRBV7-6 to TRBJ2-7; 7 positions match TRBD2. The specimen was naive CD8+ T cells sorted from blood. CDR3: CASSLRLGGDEQYF. The DNA of the CDR3 is TGTGCCAGCAGCTTAAGATTGGGAGGGGACGAGCAGTACTTC.